The 15 T cell receptor beta chains below come from one sample, sequenced in a study of cytomegalovirus exposure and HLA in healthy donors. The PCR was carried out with 60 Vbeta primers and 13 Jbeta primers. Data came from immunoSEQ multiplex PCR; TCRdb stores just in-frame clones and leaves some out. The data show about 120,000 clones, with over 70% seen just once and more than 1.4% held by the top ten. Sequenced input: PBMCs. The receptors originated from a woman aged 18-29 years in good health and CMV-seronegative.

This chain uses TRBV4-1 with TRBJ2-1, with TRBD2 identical over 8 bases. Trimming at V came to 4 bases and at J to 5 bases, leaving 4 bases not matched to a gene. This CDR3 contains 14 residues. Germline lookup yields CDR1 MGHRA and CDR2 YSYEKL. This CDR3 reads CASSLVLADNEQFF. CDR3 DNA sequence: TGCGCCAGCAGCCTAGTACTAGCGGACAATGAGCAGTTCTTC.

The chain links TRBV11-3 to TRBJ2-2, with TRBD2 as a possible D gene (7 bases). The CDR3 contains 16 residues. The germline V gene encodes CDR1 SGHNT and CDR2 YENEEA. V was clipped by 1 base and J by 2 bases, with 11 bases between them. The CDR3 protein is CASSLGGGSNTGELFF. The CDR3 nucleotides are TGTGCCAGCAGCTTAGGGGGGGGCTCCAACACCGGGGAGCTGTTTTTT. The whole variable domain, remainder taken from reference TRBV11-3 and TRBJ2-2, is EAGVVQSPRYKIIEKKQPVAFWCNPISGHNTLYWYLQNLGQGPELLIRYENEEAVDDSQLPKDRFSAERLKGVDSTLKIQPAELGDSAVYLCASSLGGGSNTGELFFGEGSRLTVL.

The chain joins TRBV2 to TRBJ1-5; unclear D gene. Germline CDR1 reads SNHLY; CDR2 reads FYNNEI. Trimming cost V 4 bases and J 1 base, with 5 bases left between them. The CDR3 sequence is 13 residues long. The DNA of the CDR3 is TGTGCCAGCAGTGTTCAAAGCAATCAGCCCCAGCATTTT. Its translation is CASSVQSNQPQHF.

The J gene is TRBJ1-4, the V gene TRBV5-1; 8 bases align to TRBD1. This CDR3 has 16 amino acids. Germline trimming cut 3 bases from V and 4 bases from J; bases unmatched to any gene: 8. Germline CDR1 is SGHRS and CDR2 is YFSETQ. Written as DNA, the CDR3 is TGCGCCAGCAGCTGGGGCGGACAGGGCGGTAATGAAAAACTGTTTTTT. Amino acids: CASSWGGQGGNEKLFF.

The chain couples TRBV19 to TRBJ1-1; 9 positions agree with TRBD1. V lost 3 bases, J lost 5 bases, and 7 bases stayed unmatched. Germline assignment: CDR1 LNHDA and CDR2 SQIVND (reference sequence). The CDR3 length is 15 residues. The chain's CDR3 is CASSMITGGRTEAFF. CDR3 DNA: TGTGCCAGTAGTATGATTACAGGGGGCCGGACTGAAGCTTTCTTT.

This chain connects TRBV7-3 to TRBJ2-3; no reliable D call. This CDR3 is built from 13 residues. CDR1 and CDR2 (germline): SGHTA, FQGTGA. Trimming pared 0 bases from V and 9 bases from J, leaving 10 bases between. The CDR3: CASSLTGLGTQYF. CDR3 in DNA: TGTGCCAGCAGCTTAACTGGGCTGGGCACGCAGTATTTT.

CDR3 in amino acids: CASSLGTGAYEQYF. The DNA of the CDR3 is TGCGCCAGCAGCTTGGGGACAGGGGCCTACGAGCAGTACTTC. The V and J genes are TRBV5-1 and TRBJ2-7; the match to TRBD1 covers 9 bases. Trimming took 0 bases from V and 2 from J; bases not matched to a gene: 0. The germline CDR1 and CDR2 sequences are SGHRS and YFSETQ. The CDR3 is 14 amino acids. The variable domain in full, completed from reference TRBV5-1 and TRBJ2-7, reads KAGVTQTPRYLIKTRGQQVTLSCSPISGHRSVSWYQQTPGQGLQFLFEYFSETQRNKGNFPGRFSGRQFSNSRSEMNVSTLELGDSALYLCASSLGTGAYEQYFGPGTRLTVT.

V usage is TRBV19 and J usage is TRBJ2-2; D may be TRBD2 (6 bases). The germline V gene has CDR1 LNHDA and CDR2 SQIVND (reference sequence). The V gene lost 6 bases and the J gene lost 7 bases, with 18 bases spanning the gap. The CDR3 length is 15 residues. CDR3 sequence reads: CASRPHRGGNGELFF. The DNA for the CDR3 is TGTGCCAGTAGACCTCACCGGGGCGGGAACGGGGAGCTGTTTTTT. Variable domain in full (rest from reference TRBV19 and TRBJ2-2): DGGITQSPKYLFRKEGQNVTLSCEQNLNHDAMYWYRQDPGQGLRLIYYSQIVNDFQKGDIAEGYSVSREKKESFPLTVTSAQKNPTAFYLCASRPHRGGNGELFFGEGSRLTVL.

This clone was seen once. The CDR3 DNA is TGTGCCAGCAGCCCAAGGACAGGGGCCGGCACAGATACGCAGTATTTT. Protein product: CASSPRTGAGTDTQYF. The rearrangement uses TRBV9 and TRBJ2-3, with 9 bases fitting TRBD1. V lost 4 bases to trimming and J lost 1 base; unmatched junction nucleotides: 7. CDR3 length: 16 residues. Looked up from germline, CDR1 is SGDLS and CDR2 is YYNGEE.

On this clone: Sequence at one end of the junction differs from germline and may be a read error. The V and J genes are TRBV7-9 and TRBJ1-1; D unclear. The CDR3 has 12 residues. The V gene's germline CDR1 is SEHNR and CDR2 FQNEAQ (reference sequence). The CDR3 bases are TGTTCCAGCAGCTTAGTCGGAGGTGAAGCTTTCTTT. Its protein product is CSSSLVGGEAFF.

The table lists this clone with a few counts. The rearrangement uses TRBV7-2 and TRBJ2-1, with 7 bases aligning to TRBD1. The CDR3 loop spans 16 amino acids. With 2 bases clipped from V and 4 bases from J, the junction kept 8 bases outside the gene matches. The germline gives CDR1 SGHTA, CDR2 FQGNSA. The CDR3 reads CASSLSDRVLYNEQFF. The CDR3 DNA reads TGTGCCAGCAGCTTAAGCGACAGGGTACTATACAATGAGCAGTTCTTC.

This chain joins TRBV19 and TRBJ2-1, with 15 positions matching TRBD2. The V gene's germline CDR1 is LNHDA and CDR2 SQIVND (reference sequence). The V and J ends lost 4 bases and 8 bases, in that order; junction bases with no gene match: 18. This CDR3 is built from 20 residues. In DNA, the CDR3 is TGTGCCAGTAGTAAAGCAGGAGGACTAGCGGGAGGGGGGCGTGTGGATGAGCAGTTCTTC. Protein product: CASSKAGGLAGGGRVDEQFF.

The J gene is TRBJ2-5, the V gene TRBV30, with 8 bases aligning to TRBD1. This CDR3 spans 14 amino acids. The V gene's germline CDR1 is GTSNPN and CDR2 SVGIG (reference sequence). Trimming cost V 2 bases and J 5 bases; bases outside gene matches: 7. Here the CDR3 reads CAWSLDRAGETQYF. The DNA of the CDR3 is TGTGCCTGGAGTTTGGACAGGGCTGGGGAGACCCAGTACTTC.

This sequence joins TRBV21-1 and TRBJ1-2; TRBD1, the table's D call, was not compared with the DNA. TRBV21-1 is a pseudogene locus. This CDR3 contains 16 residues. Here the CDR3 DNA reads TGTGCCAGCAGCCAAGGAGGACAGGGAGCTAACTATGGCTACACCTTC. This gives the protein CASSQGGQGANYGYTF.

The chain is built from TRBV27 and TRBJ1-2; D is unclear. The CDR3 spans 15 residues. V was pared by 6 bases and J by 4 bases, with 18 bases between. Germline V CDR1 and CDR2: MNHEY, SMNVEV (reference sequence). The CDR3 coding sequence is TGTGCCAGCAGAGGTAGTGGGAGAAACCCCTATGGCTACACCTTC. It yields the protein CASRGSGRNPYGYTF.